This is a list of T cell receptor beta chains from one sample in a study of blood T cell repertoires in COVID-19. The method was immunoSEQ multiplex PCR; TCRdb's version includes in-frame clones alone and lacks a portion of them. The data hold around 210,000 clones, with roughly 90% observed a single time. Sequencing was done on a sample of PBMCs or T cells enriched from blood (not recorded which). These receptors came from a woman aged 18-29 years who had recovered from COVID-19. Each CDR3 is given without its conserved first and last residue.

TRBJ2-7 TRBV28 ASSLGIGESGEQY
TRBJ2-7 TRBV28 ASSLWGQGGEQY
TRBJ1-5 TRBV15 ATTHRSNQPQH
TRBJ1-2 TRBV7-8 ASSPVILQRANYGYT
TRBJ2-3 TRBV6-5 ASSKRGQGTDTQY
TRBJ1-2 TRBV7-2 ASSFIEGAVIYGYT
TRBJ1-2 TRBV21-1 ASSKRTGQRTDYGYT
TRBJ1-6 TRBV3-1/TRBV3-2 ASSRITGEGYNSPLH
TRBJ1-1 TRBV28 ASRPMNTEAF
TRBJ1-1 TRBV3-1/TRBV3-2 ASTQQYMNTEAF
TRBJ1-1 TRBV5-1 ASSSDRSSTEAF
TRBJ1-3 TRBV5-1 ASGGNTIY
TRBJ1-3 TRBV28 ASSLSTGSGNTIY
TRBJ2-6 TRBV30 AWSESRVAGANVLT
TRBJ1-2 TRBV2 ASSEQAYGYT
TRBJ1-1 TRBV2 ASTVGAGGGTNTEAF
TRBJ2-1 TRBV6-5 ASKQEIYNEQF
TRBJ1-1 TRBV5-1 ASSFTGTAEAF
TRBJ1-1 TRBV7-3 ASSLSSGEGNTEAF
TRBJ2-1 TRBV19 ASSIAQGTNEQF
TRBJ1-3 TRBV5-1 ASTLGGSSGNTIY
TRBJ2-1 TRBV5-6 ASSPGLATPRDEQF
TRBJ1-5 TRBV28 ASSLFQQPQH
TRBJ2-7 TRBV4-1 ASSPRDSSYEQY
TRBJ2-7 TRBV5-4 ASSLSSGSSYEQY
TRBJ2-5 TRBV27 ASSPRWQETQY
TRBJ2-2 TRBV15 ATSDGLPANTGELF
TRBJ2-7 TRBV30 AWSRIVPHEQY
TRBJ2-3 TRBV4-1 ASSQGRLAGGGVDTQY
TRBJ1-2 TRBV28 ASSSPGQGIIPPYGYT
TRBJ1-2 TRBV5-1 ASSLGDSHYT
TRBJ2-2 TRBV7-9 ASSSPGLTPGELF
TRBJ2-1 TRBV7-3 ASSLMGGSPNEQF
TRBJ1-1 TRBV12-5 ASGHPGAEAF
TRBJ1-3 TRBV30 AWSGAVGNTIY
TRBJ1-6 TRBV30 AGAGTANSPLH
TRBJ1-5 TRBV20-1 SASTLGMSAEPQH
TRBJ2-1 TRBV30 AWSASRADEQF
TRBJ1-1 TRBV4-1 ASSPYPGTENTEAF
TRBJ2-7 TRBV18 ASSPLPTGDLPDEQY
TRBJ1-1 TRBV9 ASSVDDRAHTEAF